The 31 T cell receptor beta chains below come from one sample, sequenced in a study of blood T cells in healthy people across ages. A J-beta primer mix and a sample-barcoded 5' primer were used in a second PCR of about 7 to 11 cycles. TCRdb independently ran MiXCR on the 5' RACE reads; one entry per CDR3 protein. The sample yields approximately 800,000 distinct CDR3 sequences, approximately 55% seen once. The sequenced material came from blood. The receptors derive from a man older than 75 in good health.

J is TRBJ2-3 and V is TRBV6-6, with D maybe TRBD1 (6 bases). Trimming removed 6 bases from V and 6 bases from J, with 19 bases in between. CDR1 is MNHNY, CDR2 SVGAGI, per germline (reference sequence). This CDR3 is built from 15 residues. Here the CDR3 reads CASSLRRPGVDTQYF. The CDR3 DNA reads as TGTGCCAGCAGCCTCCGACGGCCAGGGGTCGATACGCAGTATTTT.

The chain uses TRBV4-1 and TRBJ2-5, with 9 bases fitting TRBD1. This CDR3 spans 16 amino acids. The V and J ends lost 0 bases and 5 bases, in that order; junction bases with no gene match: 7. In germline, CDR1 is MGHRA, CDR2 YSYEKL. The CDR3 coding sequence is TGCGCCAGCAGCCAAGATCCGGGACAGGGTAGGGAGACCCAGTACTTC. This gives the protein CASSQDPGQGRETQYF.

CDR3 sequence: CASSPRLPGANVLTF. CDR3 coding DNA: TGTGCCAGCAGCCCGCGGCTCCCTGGGGCCAACGTCCTGACTTTC. The chain joins TRBV3-1 to TRBJ2-6; the D is unclear. The CDR3 consists of 15 residues. Trimming left V 4 bases short and J 2 bases short, with 9 bases between. Germline V CDR1 and CDR2: LGHDT, YNNKEL (reference sequence).

The V and J genes are TRBV5-6 and TRBJ2-1, with a possible D match to TRBD2 (6 bases). The J call may be faulty, since TRBJ2-7 better matches the DNA end. The CDR3 has 15 amino acids. Germline V gene data show CDR1 as SGHDT and CDR2 as YYEEEE. This CDR3 reads CASILGGGAYNEQYF. CDR3 DNA sequence: TGTGCCAGCATCCTAGGTGGAGGGGCCTACAATGAGCAGTACTTC.

The genes are TRBV29-1 and TRBJ2-4; TRBD1 agrees at 12 bases. With V trimmed by 3 bases and J by 0 bases, 15 bases remained unmatched. Per the germline V gene, CDR1 is SQVTM and CDR2 is ANQGSEA. The length of the CDR3 is 20 residues. The CDR3 coding sequence is TGCAGCGTTGAGGGGACAGGGGGCTTCGGGGCGAACCTAGCCAAAAACATTCAGTACTTC. Amino acid sequence: CSVEGTGGFGANLAKNIQYF. The whole variable domain, filled in from reference TRBV29-1 and TRBJ2-4, reads SAVISQKPSRDICQRGTSLTIQCQVDSQVTMMFWYRQQPGQSLTLIATANQGSEATYESGFVIDKFPISRPNLTFSTLTVSNMSPEDSSIYLCSVEGTGGFGANLAKNIQYFGAGTRLSVL.

The chain employs TRBV6-5 and TRBJ2-3; 11 bases match TRBD2. The CDR3 loop spans 16 amino acids. Germline CDR1 and CDR2: MNHEY and SVGAGI. V shed 5 bases and J 14 bases; nucleotides not matched to a gene: 18. The CDR3 nucleotides read TGTGCCAGCAGTCCTCTGATAGCGGGAGGGGACAGATACGCGTATTTT. Its protein is CASSPLIAGGDRYAYF.

V usage is TRBV3-1 and J usage is TRBJ2-5, with TRBD1 identical over 7 bases. The CDR3 has 15 residues. Germline V gene sequence: CDR1 LGHDT, CDR2 YNNKEL (reference sequence). The V gene end was trimmed by 1 base and the J gene end by 3 bases; junction bases not matched to a gene: 5. This CDR3 is CASSQVDRVEETQYF. CDR3 sequence (DNA): TGTGCCAGCAGCCAAGTTGACAGGGTGGAAGAGACCCAGTACTTC.

The chain is built from TRBV3-1 and TRBJ1-2, with no clear D. V lost 0 bases to trimming and J lost 2 bases, with 7 bases between them. This CDR3 region has 14 residues. Looked up from germline, CDR1 is LGHDT and CDR2 is YNNKEL (reference sequence). CDR3 region: CASSQEWANYGYTF. The CDR3 DNA follows: TGTGCCAGCAGCCAAGAATGGGCCAACTATGGCTACACCTTC.

This clonotype was detected only a few times. The chain carries TRBV6-5 and TRBJ2-1, with 8 bases matching TRBD2. The CDR3 length is 17 residues. The V gene end was trimmed by 0 bases and the J gene end by 1 base; junction bases not matched to a gene: 5. CDR1 is MNHEY and CDR2 is SVGAGI in the germline V gene. DNA of the CDR3: TGTGCCAGCAGTTACTCTATTTTAGCGGGATCCTACAATGAGCAGTTCTTC. It is translated as CASSYSILAGSYNEQFF.

The chain uses TRBV27 and TRBJ1-1; D perhaps matches TRBD1 (5 bases). Per germline, CDR1 MNHEY and CDR2 SMNVEV (reference sequence). V lost 3 bases and J 1 base, leaving 9 bases between the germline ends. The CDR3 sequence is 14 residues long. This CDR3 reads CASSFQGSNTEAFF. The DNA for the CDR3 is TGTGCCAGCAGTTTTCAGGGTTCGAACACTGAAGCTTTCTTT.

The gene calls are TRBV29-1 and TRBJ2-5, with D hard to call. V was clipped by 4 bases and J by 5 bases, with 14 bases between them. This CDR3 region has 13 residues. Germline loops: CDR1 SQVTM, CDR2 ANQGSEA. The CDR3 DNA reads as TGCAGCGTTGCCCCGCGACCTGGGGAGACCCAGTACTTC. Residues: CSVAPRPGETQYF.

The chain is built from TRBV7-3 and TRBJ2-1; D remains ambiguous. The V end lost 6 bases, the J end lost 1 base, and 10 bases lay between the germline ends. CDR3 length equals 14 residues. Looked up from germline, CDR1 is SGHTA and CDR2 is FQGTGA. The CDR3 spells CASRPTESYNEQFF. Written as DNA, the CDR3 is TGTGCCAGCAGACCGACTGAATCCTACAATGAGCAGTTCTTC.

This clonotype was recorded only once. V usage is TRBV11-2 and J usage is TRBJ1-2, with 9 bases fitting TRBD1. Germline V gene lookup returns CDR1 SGHAT and CDR2 FQNNGV. V was pared by 7 bases and J by 4 bases, with 7 bases of the junction left unmatched. The CDR3 is 14 amino acids. CDR3 sequence reads: CASKGQGTFYGYTF. In DNA, the CDR3 is TGTGCCAGCAAGGGACAGGGCACCTTCTATGGCTACACCTTC.

The V gene is TRBV7-9, the J gene TRBJ2-5; D is unresolved. The germline V and J ends were trimmed by 5 bases and 3 bases, with 13 bases remaining between them. This CDR3 has 14 residues. Germline V gene data show CDR1 as SEHNR and CDR2 as FQNEAQ (reference sequence). CDR3 nucleotide sequence: TGTGCCAGCAGCCCAGTCGGCTCAAAAGAGACCCAGTACTTC. It codes for CASSPVGSKETQYF.

A remark on this clonotype: One end of the junction fails to match germline, which may point to a read error. The V call is TRBV4-2, the J call TRBJ1-1; D is unresolved. The CDR3 spans 14 residues. Germline CDR1 LGHNA, CDR2 YNFKEQ. In nucleotides, the CDR3 is TGTGCCAGCGGCCAAGCGGGCGGGAGCACTGAAGCTTTCTTT. Translation: CASGQAGGSTEAFF.

Remarks on this clonotype: Compared with germline, one end of the junction differs, possibly owing to a read error. The chain has TRBV12-3 or TRBV12-4 and TRBJ2-3, with a tentative D call TRBD2 (5 bases). The CDR3 has 15 amino acids. The CDR3 region is CASSAEERRTDTQYF. The CDR3 DNA follows: TGTGCCAGCAGTGCGGAGGAGCGGCGCACGGATACGCAGTATTTT.

The chain has TRBV7-2 and TRBJ2-7; 8 bases align to TRBD1. The CDR3 is 15 amino acids. CDR1 is SGHTA and CDR2 is FQGNSA in the germline V gene. Losses at the gene ends were 0 bases for V and 3 bases for J; bases not matched to a gene: 4. The CDR3 loop is CASSLATGDYYEQYF. CDR3 DNA: TGTGCCAGCAGCTTAGCGACAGGGGATTACTACGAGCAGTACTTC.

The chain combines TRBV12-3 or TRBV12-4 with TRBJ2-7; no definite D call. The CDR3 totals 12 residues. Trimming left V 3 bases short and J 4 bases short, with 7 bases between. CDR3 sequence reads: CASSFAYYEQYF. CDR3 nucleotide sequence: TGTGCCAGCAGTTTCGCCTATTACGAGCAGTACTTC.

This clonotype was seen a few times. The J gene is TRBJ2-1, the V gene TRBV5-5, with 10 bases that match TRBD2. Germline assignment: CDR1 SGHKS and CDR2 YYEKEE (reference sequence). J was trimmed by 9 bases and V by 3 bases; bases with no gene match: 3. This CDR3 spans 13 amino acids. The CDR3 nucleotides read TGTGCCAGCAGCTGGTTAGCGGGAGGTGAGCAGTTCTTC. Its translation is CASSWLAGGEQFF.

V and J are TRBV25-1 and TRBJ2-5; TRBD2 is a possible D gene (5 bases). The closer fit of TRBJ2-7 to the DNA end suggests the J call may be wrong. CDR1 and CDR2 from the germline V gene are MGHDK and SYGVNS. This CDR3 is built from 14 residues. DNA for the CDR3: TGTGCCAGCAGCACGATTCCGGGGTCCTACGAGCAGTACTTC. This codes for CASSTIPGSYEQYF.

This clonotype was counted a few times. The rearrangement uses TRBV6-5 and TRBJ2-1; 7 nucleotides agree with TRBD1. This CDR3 comprises 13 residues. V lost 5 bases to trimming and J lost 8 bases; unmatched junction nucleotides: 6. Per the germline V gene, CDR1 is MNHEY and CDR2 is SVGAGI. The CDR3 sequence: CASSDRVGDEQFF. The CDR3 bases are TGTGCCAGCAGTGACAGGGTGGGCGATGAGCAGTTCTTC.

This rearrangement joins TRBV6-2 or TRBV6-3 to TRBJ1-1; D gene unclear. CDR1 is MNHEY and CDR2 is SVGEGT in the germline V gene. The CDR3 runs 14 residues. V was pared by 6 bases and J by 10 bases, with 21 bases between. The CDR3 is CASSPVDAVSGAFF. DNA for the CDR3: TGTGCCAGCAGCCCCGTCGACGCAGTAAGCGGAGCTTTCTTT.

CDR3 residues: CASSLQQPQETQYF. The CDR3 nucleotides are TGCGCCAGCAGCTTGCAACAGCCCCAAGAGACCCAGTACTTC. The rearrangement joins TRBV5-1 to TRBJ2-5; D not certain. The CDR3 runs to 14 residues. V was trimmed by 1 base and J by 1 base, leaving 8 bases between them. CDR1 and CDR2 (germline): SGHRS, YFSETQ.

This clonotype was counted between two and nine times. This CDR3 reads CASSKGGDEQYF. As DNA, the CDR3 is TGTGCCAGCAGCAAAGGTGGGGACGAGCAGTACTTC. The rearrangement links TRBV21-1 to TRBJ2-7. TRBV21-1 is labeled a pseudogene. This CDR3 is built from 12 residues.

This clonotype is a singleton in its sample. The rearrangement links TRBV4-1 to TRBJ2-1; D ambiguous. Trimming removed 2 bases at V and 3 bases at J, with 8 bases between. Germline V gives CDR1 MGHRA, CDR2 YSYEKL. The CDR3 loop spans 14 amino acids. As DNA, the CDR3 is TGCGCCAGCAGCCAACCCGCTGGCTACAATGAGCAGTTCTTC. It specifies CASSQPAGYNEQFF.

This clonotype was counted between two and nine times. The chain couples TRBV6-5 to TRBJ2-1; 13 nucleotides line up with TRBD2. Germline values: CDR1 MNHEY, CDR2 SVGAGI. The CDR3 consists of 18 residues. Germline trimming cut 2 bases from V and 9 bases from J; bases unmatched to any gene: 13. In DNA, the CDR3 is TGTGCCAGCAGTTACAATCATCGGACTAGCGGGAGTAATGGTGAGCAGTTCTTC. Encoded protein: CASSYNHRTSGSNGEQFF.

This clonotype was counted a few times. The J gene is TRBJ1-2, the V gene TRBV10-2; 10 nucleotides agree with TRBD1. The CDR3 spans 14 residues. The germline CDR1 and CDR2 sequences are WSHSY and SAAADI. Trimming removed 5 bases from V and 4 bases from J; junction bases left unmatched: 4. CDR3 amino acids: CASSRRQGAYGYTF. In nucleotides, the CDR3 is TGCGCCAGCAGTAGGCGACAGGGGGCCTATGGCTACACCTTC.

As regards this clonotype: The junction and the germline gene differ at one end; a read error may be behind it. The CDR3 sequence is CSAGDSPGWGNEQFF. Here the CDR3 DNA reads TGCAGTGCTGGAGATTCCCCTGGTTGGGGGAATGAGCAGTTCTTC. The chain couples TRBV20-1 to TRBJ2-1; D is perhaps TRBD1 or TRBD2 (5 bases each). CDR3 length equals 15 residues. Germline CDR1 and CDR2: DFQATT and SNEGSKA (reference sequence).

The chain carries TRBV4-1 and TRBJ1-5; D call uncertain. Deletions cut 5 bases from V and 8 bases from J, with 13 bases between. CDR1 MGHRA and CDR2 YSYEKL come from the germline V gene. CDR3 length: 13 amino acids. Here the CDR3 DNA reads TGCGCCAGCAGCTCGTATCTAGGCGAGCCCCAGCATTTT. It codes for CASSSYLGEPQHF.

This clonotype was detected only a few times. V usage is TRBV10-3 and J usage is TRBJ2-1; 8 bases match TRBD1. Per the germline V gene, CDR1 is ENHRY and CDR2 is SYGVKD. The CDR3 runs 15 residues. The ends lost 6 bases at V and 9 bases at J; junction bases unmatched: 13. The CDR3 DNA is TGTGCCATCAGGGATTCACAGGGGGAAGGGGCTGAGCAGTTCTTC. Translation gives CAIRDSQGEGAEQFF.

About this clonotype: A read error may explain this, as a much larger clone is one base away. V gene TRBV7-7 combines with J gene TRBJ2-3; the match to TRBD1 covers 11 bases. The CDR3 has 15 residues. Germline CDR1 is SSHAT and CDR2 is FNYEAQ (reference sequence). In DNA, the CDR3 is TGTGCTAGCAGCCCCAGGACAGGGGGCTCAGATACGCAGTATTTT. As protein: CASSPRTGGSDTQYF.